One and the same sample provided the 17 T cell receptor beta chains below, sequenced in a study of control samples from healthy donors and cancer patients. Profiling relied on immunoSEQ multiplex PCR, and the TCRdb table lists in-frame clones only, not all of them. This table holds around 150,000 clones, roughly nine tenths found once. Source material: blood. The receptors here all came from a man under 40 in good health.

The chain carries TRBV5-1 and TRBJ2-3; D gene unclear. This CDR3 comprises 12 residues. Germline CDR1 is SGHRS and CDR2 is YFSETQ. Trimming pared 5 bases from V and 1 base from J, leaving 5 bases between. The CDR3 nucleotides are TGCGCCAGCAGGACGGGCACAGATACGCAGTATTTT. Its translation is CASRTGTDTQYF.

The gene calls are TRBV15 and TRBJ1-2; D not resolved. This CDR3 contains 15 residues. V was cut by 8 bases and J by 4 bases, with 20 bases left in between. Germline assignment: CDR1 LNHNV and CDR2 YYDKDF (reference sequence). CDR3 loop: CATQPTTDSSYGYTF. CDR3 coding DNA: TGTGCCACCCAGCCCACCACGGACTCCTCCTATGGCTACACCTTC. The full variable domain, its missing parts supplied by reference TRBV15 and TRBJ1-2, is DAMVIQNPRYQVTQFGKPVTLSCSQTLNHNVMYWYQQKSSQAPKLLFHYYDKDFNNEADTPDNFQSRRPNTSFCFLDIRSPGLGDTAMYLCATQPTTDSSYGYTFGSGTRLTVV.

Comment on this clone: Other DNA sequences in the sample encode the same CDR3. The chain couples TRBV7-6 to TRBJ2-5; TRBD1 aligns across 7 bases. The J segment lost 2 bases and the V segment lost 5 bases, leaving 5 bases of the junction unmatched. The germline gives CDR1 SGHVS, CDR2 FNYEAQ. This CDR3 comprises 14 residues. The CDR3 nucleotides are TGTGCCAGCAGCGTCCGGGACAGACAAGAGACCCAGTACTTC. Translation: CASSVRDRQETQYF.

In nucleotides, the CDR3 is TGTGCCAGTAGTACTAGGACAGGGGGTGATGGGCCCCAGCATTTT. Its protein is CASSTRTGGDGPQHF. This chain connects TRBV19 to TRBJ1-5, with 10 nucleotides matching TRBD1. Looked up from germline, CDR1 is LNHDA and CDR2 is SQIVND (reference sequence). The CDR3 loop spans 15 amino acids. The V gene end was trimmed by 4 bases and the J gene end by 9 bases; junction bases not matched to a gene: 9.

The chain couples TRBV19 to TRBJ2-2; 7 positions agree with TRBD2. V dropped 3 bases and J dropped 5; count of bases not matched to a gene: 9. The CDR3 contains 16 residues. Germline V gene data show CDR1 as LNHDA and CDR2 as SQIVND (reference sequence). CDR3 bases: TGTGCCAGTAGTATGCGGACTGGGGAGGGAACCGGGGAGCTGTTTTTT. Translation: CASSMRTGEGTGELFF.

Turning to this clone: Additional DNA sequences in this sample encode the identical CDR3. The chain is built from TRBV7-9 and TRBJ1-2, with D maybe TRBD1 (6 bases). Germline lookup yields CDR1 SEHNR and CDR2 FQNEAQ (reference sequence). This CDR3 comprises 14 residues. The V gene lost 1 base and the J gene lost 6 bases, with 12 bases spanning the gap. The CDR3 here is CASSLERGQNGYTF. The CDR3 bases are TGTGCCAGCAGCTTAGAACGGGGGCAGAATGGCTACACCTTC.

V is TRBV18 and J is TRBJ2-7; 8 bases match TRBD1. The CDR3 length is 15 residues. V shed 4 bases, J shed 2 bases, and the junction held 7 bases outside the gene matches. The germline CDR1 and CDR2 sequences are KGHSH and LQKENI. The DNA for the CDR3 is TGTGCCAGCTCACGCGCGACAGGGGCTACCTACGAGCAGTACTTC. Residues: CASSRATGATYEQYF.

The gene calls are TRBV3-1 (or the pseudogene TRBV3-2) and TRBJ2-7, with 10 bases aligning to TRBD1. This CDR3 is built from 17 residues. The ends lost 3 bases at V and 1 base at J; junction bases unmatched: 9. Per the germline V gene, CDR1 is LGHDT and CDR2 is YNNKEL (reference sequence). This CDR3 is CASSHPLGDRGSYEQYF. The CDR3, as DNA: TGTGCCAGCAGCCACCCCCTGGGGGACAGGGGATCCTACGAGCAGTACTTC.

The CDR3 reads CASSSSGTSPGELFF. DNA of the CDR3: TGTGCCAGCAGCAGCTCGGGTACCTCCCCCGGGGAGCTGTTTTTT. The chain uses TRBV11-2 and TRBJ2-2; D remains ambiguous. This CDR3 contains 15 residues. The V and J ends lost 5 bases and 6 bases respectively, with 16 bases between them. CDR1 is SGHAT, CDR2 FQNNGV, per germline. Using reference TRBV11-2 and TRBJ2-2 for the parts outside the CDR3, the full variable domain is EAGVAQSPRYKIIEKRQSVAFWCNPISGHATLYWYQQILGQGPKLLIQFQNNGVVDDSQLPKDRFSAERLKGVDSTLKIQPAKLEDSAVYLCASSSSGTSPGELFFGEGSRLTVL.

The chain uses TRBV29-1 and TRBJ1-5; D might be TRBD1 (6 bases). Looked up from germline, CDR1 is SQVTM and CDR2 is ANQGSEA. This CDR3 region has 13 residues. With 6 bases removed from V and 4 bases from J, the gap between germline ends came to 13 bases. DNA of the CDR3: TGCAGCGTGGGGACAAGCCAAAATCAGCCCCAGCATTTT. Amino acids: CSVGTSQNQPQHF.

V usage is TRBV6-5 and J usage is TRBJ2-4; D uncertain. Trimming stripped 8 bases from V and 6 bases from J, with 8 bases between. CDR3 size: 11 residues. Germline-derived CDR1 and CDR2 are MNHEY and SVGAGI. CDR3 region: CASQSGNIQYF. CDR3 DNA sequence: TGTGCCAGCCAGAGTGGAAACATTCAGTACTTC.

V and J are TRBV9 and TRBJ2-3; 10 nucleotides align to TRBD2. The V and J ends lost 3 bases and 2 bases, in that order; junction bases with no gene match: 12. This CDR3 has 18 residues. Germline CDR1 reads SGDLS; CDR2 reads YYNGEE. This CDR3 is CASSDHRGTSEATDTQYF. The CDR3 DNA sequence: TGTGCCAGCAGCGATCATAGAGGGACTAGCGAGGCCACAGATACGCAGTATTTT.

CDR3 residues: CASSVVLAGDNEQFF. CDR3 coding DNA: TGTGCCAGCAGCGTAGTACTAGCGGGAGACAATGAGCAGTTCTTC. This sequence joins TRBV9 and TRBJ2-1, with 11 bases aligning to TRBD2. The V and J ends lost 0 bases and 5 bases, in that order; junction bases with no gene match: 1. The CDR3 runs 15 residues. CDR1 and CDR2 from the germline V gene are SGDLS and YYNGEE. Drawing the rest from reference TRBV9 and TRBJ2-1, the complete variable domain is DSGVTQTPKHLITATGQRVTLRCSPRSGDLSVYWYQQSLDQGLQFLIQYYNGEERAKGNILERFSAQQFPDLHSELNLSSLELGDSALYFCASSVVLAGDNEQFFGPGTRLTVL.

This rearrangement joins TRBV12-3 or TRBV12-4 to TRBJ2-7; no definite D call. Deletions cut 6 bases from V and 3 bases from J, with 9 bases between. CDR3 size: 12 residues. The CDR3 DNA reads as TGTGCCAGCAGGACTCAGGACTACGAGCAGTACTTC. This translates into CASRTQDYEQYF.

This clone showed up just once. The genes are TRBV7-2 and TRBJ2-7; 11 bases fit TRBD2. Germline assignment: CDR1 SGHTA and CDR2 FQGNSA. This CDR3 has 15 residues. Germline trimming cut 1 base from V and 10 bases from J; bases unmatched to any gene: 9. CDR3 residues: CASSLDTSGGKGQYF. The DNA of the CDR3 is TGTGCCAGCAGCTTAGACACTAGCGGGGGCAAGGGACAGTACTTC.

This chain connects TRBV7-2 to TRBJ1-1; possible D gene TRBD1, 6 bases. V shed 1 base and J shed 9 bases, with 15 bases lying between them. The CDR3 loop spans 14 amino acids. Germline values: CDR1 SGHTA, CDR2 FQGNSA. The CDR3, as DNA: TGTGCCAGCAGCTTAGGGGCGGGGGGCAGGAAAGCTTTCTTT. Translating gives CASSLGAGGRKAFF. Looking up the rest from reference TRBV7-2 and TRBJ1-1 gives the full variable domain: GAGVSQSPSNKVTEKGKDVELRCDPISGHTALYWYRQSLGQGLEFLIYFQGNSAPDKSGLPSDRFSAERTGGSVSTLTIQRTQQEDSAVYLCASSLGAGGRKAFFGQGTRLTVV.

The chain recombines TRBV5-4 with TRBJ2-1; the match to TRBD2 covers 10 bases. The CDR3 sequence is 15 residues long. Losses at the gene ends were 0 bases for V and 12 bases for J; bases not matched to a gene: 9. Per germline, CDR1 SGHNT and CDR2 YYREEE (reference sequence). The CDR3 sequence is CASSLVAGGLGGQFF. The CDR3 nucleotides read TGTGCCAGCAGCTTGGTAGCGGGGGGCCTAGGGGGGCAGTTCTTC. Drawing the rest from reference TRBV5-4 and TRBJ2-1, the complete variable domain is ETGVTQSPTHLIKTRGQQVTLRCSSQSGHNTVSWYQQALGQGPQFIFQYYREEENGRGNFPPRFSGLQFPNYSSELNVNALELDDSALYLCASSLVAGGLGGQFFGPGTRLTVL.